This T cell receptor (beta chain) was sequenced during a study of cytomegalovirus exposure and HLA in healthy donors. Study results and caveats: Analyses of presence and absence presupposed an approximately uniform sequencing depth across donors. Associated with HLA alleles at 0.05 false discovery rate in a later analysis were fewer than 20,000 TCR beta sequences.

Donors likely had unrecorded immune exposures despite being nominally healthy when sampled. PCR involved 60 Vbeta and 13 Jbeta primers. Clones were read by immunoSEQ multiplex PCR, and TCRdb kept only the in-frame ones, dropping some. The sample carries about 78,000 clones, roughly 80% recorded once. Trimming took 1 base from V and 4 from J, leaving 11 bases between them. This CDR3 is 14 amino acids long. Germline lookup yields CDR1 SGHRS and CDR2 YFSETQ. With regard to this clone: Antigen: not known.

The specimen was PBMCs. The gene calls are TRBV5-1 and TRBJ1-1; D is unclear. The receptor was isolated from a woman in her forties or fifties in good health and CMV-seronegative. The CDR3 is CASSLFREGTEAFF. CDR3 in DNA: TGCGCCAGCAGCTTGTTTAGGGAGGGCACTGAAGCTTTCTTT.